Sequencing of this TCR beta chain was carried out in a study of T-cell reconstitution after alpha-beta-depleted transplantation in children. The ends were cut back, 2 bases at V and 6 bases at J, with 18 bases in the middle. The germline gives CDR1 SGDLS, CDR2 YYNGEE. The CDR3 covers 16 residues. Preparation of the TCRbeta library used unique molecular identifiers. Each CDR3 protein gets one entry after TCRdb re-called the PCR reads with MiXCR. Among approximately 520,000 distinct CDR3 sequences listed, 10% to 12% were seen once. This sequence originates from a female patient aged 2-15 years who had a stem cell transplant for aplastic anemia, so the T cells may come from the graft donor. The sample in question was PBMCs, mostly from graft donor cells, obtained 180 days after TCRalphabeta/CD19-depleted stem cell transplant. The chain carries TRBV9 and TRBJ2-1; D gene uncertain. The CDR3 loop reads CASSVPRSVPVNEQFF. For the CDR3, the DNA is TGTGCCAGCAGCGTCCCCCGGAGCGTACCAGTCAATGAGCAGTTCTTC.